Sequencing of this T cell receptor beta chain was carried out in a study of T cell responses to AZD1222 COVID-19 vaccine. General study points: Just six AZD1222 recipients were seropositive at baseline.

This clone is a singleton in its sample. What it binds is unknown. Generated by immunoSEQ multiplex PCR, the TCRdb table keeps only in-frame clones and is missing some. The sample yields approximately 110,000 clones, around 89% seen once. Germline lookup yields CDR1 MNHNY and CDR2 SVGAGI (reference sequence). V was trimmed by 5 bases and J by 0 bases, leaving 17 bases between them. The CDR3 consists of 16 residues. The sample consisted of peripheral blood, taken 28 days after the second AZD1222 dose. This rearrangement joins TRBV6-6 to TRBJ2-7; no clear D. The clonotype was recovered from an adult who received the AZD1222 COVID-19 vaccine. The CDR3 DNA reads TGTGCCAGCAGTACGGCGGCGATATCGGGCTCCTACGAGCAGTACTTC. Encoded protein: CASSTAAISGSYEQYF.